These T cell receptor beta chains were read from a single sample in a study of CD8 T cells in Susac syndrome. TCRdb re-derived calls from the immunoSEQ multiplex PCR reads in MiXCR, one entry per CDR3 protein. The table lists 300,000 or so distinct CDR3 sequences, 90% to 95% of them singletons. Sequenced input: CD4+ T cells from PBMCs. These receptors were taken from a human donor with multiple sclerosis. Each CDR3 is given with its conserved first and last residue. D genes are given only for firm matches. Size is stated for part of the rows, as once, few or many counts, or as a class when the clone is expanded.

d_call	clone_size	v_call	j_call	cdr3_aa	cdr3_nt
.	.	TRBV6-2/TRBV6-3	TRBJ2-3	CASKRIADTQYF	TGTGCCAGCAAGCGGATCGCAGATACGCAGTATTTT
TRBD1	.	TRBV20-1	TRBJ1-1	CSATQGAAEAFF	TGCAGTGCCACACAGGGGGCGGCTGAAGCTTTCTTT
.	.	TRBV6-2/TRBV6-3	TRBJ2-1	CASSYQAWEQFF	TGTGCCAGCAGTTACCAGGCCTGGGAGCAGTTCTTC
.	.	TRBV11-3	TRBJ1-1	CASSLEAIPMNTEAFF	TGTGCCAGCAGCTTAGAGGCAATACCAATGAACACTGAAGCTTTCTTT
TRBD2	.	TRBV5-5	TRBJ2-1	CASGVGGSYNEQFF	TGTGCCAGCGGCGTGGGCGGGAGCTACAATGAGCAGTTCTTC
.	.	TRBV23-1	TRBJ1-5	CASSLRAGTANNQPQHF	TGCGCCAGCAGTCTACGAGCCGGGACGGCGAACAATCAGCCCCAGCATTTT
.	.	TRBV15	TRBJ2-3	CATLRGRGHADTQYF	TGTGCCACCCTACGGGGACGGGGCCACGCGGATACGCAGTATTTT
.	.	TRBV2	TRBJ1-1	CASSPGTGAFF	TGTGCCAGCAGTCCTGGAACCGGGGCTTTCTTT
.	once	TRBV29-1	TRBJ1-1	CSVEAQERRNTEAFF	TGCAGCGTTGAGGCGCAGGAACGAAGAAACACTGAAGCTTTCTTT
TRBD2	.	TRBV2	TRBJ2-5	CASSIGTSGPQETQYF	TGTGCCAGCAGCATCGGGACTAGCGGGCCCCAAGAGACCCAGTACTTC
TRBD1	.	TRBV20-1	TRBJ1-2	CSAPSGTGLPSGGYTF	TGCAGTGCTCCTTCGGGGACAGGGCTCCCCTCGGGGGGCTACACCTTC
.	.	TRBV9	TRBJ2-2	CASSGGPTGELFF	TGTGCCAGCAGCGGGGGGCCCACCGGGGAGCTGTTTTTT
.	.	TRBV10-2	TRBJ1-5	CASSESGGRVNEPQHF	TGCGCCAGCAGTGAATCCGGGGGACGGGTTAACGAGCCCCAGCATTTT
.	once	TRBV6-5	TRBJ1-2	CASSYSRSGQGYTF	TGTGCCAGCAGTTACTCGAGGAGCGGGCAGGGCTACACCTTC
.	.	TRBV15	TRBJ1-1	CATSSLRNTEAFF	TGTGCCACCAGCAGTCTCAGGAACACTGAAGCTTTCTTT
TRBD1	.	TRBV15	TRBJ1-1	CATSARTGGVPRAWHEAFF	TGTGCCACCAGCGCCCGGACAGGGGGGGTTCCCCGGGCATGGCATGAAGCTTTCTTT
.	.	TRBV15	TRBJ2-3	CATSRDWDNAVAGRTDTQYF	TGTGCCACCAGCAGAGATTGGGACAACGCGGTGGCAGGCCGCACAGATACGCAGTATTTT
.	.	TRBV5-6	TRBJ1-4	CASSYGWTNEKLFF	TGTGCCAGCAGCTACGGGTGGACTAATGAAAAACTGTTTTTT
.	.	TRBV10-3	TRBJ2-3	CATNRVSAPPGTQYF	TGTGCCACCAACCGGGTGTCTGCCCCCCCGGGAACGCAGTATTTT
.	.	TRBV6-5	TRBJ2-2	CASSRPVGELFF	TGTGCCAGCAGCCGCCCGGTGGGGGAGCTGTTTTTT
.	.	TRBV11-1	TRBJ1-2	CASSLLGAIGYTF	TGTGCCAGCAGCTTACTGGGGGCGATTGGCTACACCTTC
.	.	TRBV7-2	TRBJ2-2	CASRRLVFKDPGELFF	TGTGCCAGCCGGCGACTAGTCTTTAAGGACCCCGGGGAGCTGTTTTTT
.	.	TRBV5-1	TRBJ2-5	CASSKEGRETQYF	TGCGCCAGCAGCAAAGAGGGTAGAGAGACCCAGTACTTC
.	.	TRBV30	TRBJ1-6	CAWSVQGGVYNSPLHF	TGTGCCTGGAGTGTACAGGGCGGGGTCTATAATTCACCCCTCCACTTT
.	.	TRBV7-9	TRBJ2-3	CASSLKGAGTDTQYF	TGTGCCAGCAGCTTAAAAGGGGCCGGGACAGATACGCAGTATTTT
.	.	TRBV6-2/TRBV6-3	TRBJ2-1	CASSYPGSLGNEQFF	TGTGCCAGCAGTTATCCCGGGAGCTTAGGCAATGAGCAGTTCTTC
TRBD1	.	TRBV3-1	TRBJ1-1	CASSQGTRGLITEAFF	TGTGCCAGCAGCCAAGGCACCAGGGGGCTAATCACTGAAGCTTTCTTT
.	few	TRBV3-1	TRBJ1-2	CASSQGDSGDNYGYTF	TGTGCCAGCAGCCAGGGTGATTCCGGAGATAACTATGGCTACACCTTC
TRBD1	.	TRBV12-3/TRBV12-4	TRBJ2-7	CASSWDRVGEQYF	TGTGCCAGCAGTTGGGACAGGGTGGGCGAGCAGTACTTC
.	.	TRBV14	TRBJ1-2	CASSQGGYYGYTF	TGTGCCAGCAGCCAAGGTGGTTACTATGGCTACACCTTC
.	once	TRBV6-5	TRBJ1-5	CASRHCRQTNQPQHF	TGTGCCAGCAGACACTGCCGACAGACCAATCAGCCCCAGCATTTT
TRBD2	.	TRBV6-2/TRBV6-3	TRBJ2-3	CASMASGRTDTQYF	TGTGCCAGCATGGCTAGCGGGAGGACAGATACGCAGTATTTT
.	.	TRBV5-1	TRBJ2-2	CASRDLRLNTGELFF	TGCGCCAGCAGGGATCTCCGACTGAACACCGGGGAGCTGTTTTTT
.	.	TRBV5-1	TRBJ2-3	CASRYDLSTDTQYF	TGCGCCAGCAGATACGATTTGAGCACAGATACGCAGTATTTT
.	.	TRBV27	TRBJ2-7	CASSLTGRERGTYEQYF	TGTGCCAGCAGTTTAACGGGCCGGGAACGAGGAACCTACGAGCAGTACTTC
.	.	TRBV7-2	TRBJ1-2	CASSLRGLNYGYTF	TGTGCCAGCAGCTTAAGGGGCCTGAACTATGGCTACACCTTC
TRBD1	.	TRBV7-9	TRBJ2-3	CASTPRPRGLDTDTQYF	TGTGCCAGCACCCCTCGTCCGAGGGGGCTAGACACAGATACGCAGTATTTT
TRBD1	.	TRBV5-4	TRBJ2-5	CASSPAQGAGETQYF	TGTGCCAGCAGCCCGGCTCAGGGGGCGGGGGAGACCCAGTACTTC
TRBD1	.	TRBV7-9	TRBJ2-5	CASSPTGGSGSETQYF	TGTGCCAGCAGCCCTACAGGGGGTTCGGGAAGTGAGACCCAGTACTTC
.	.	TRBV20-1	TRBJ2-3	CSARDRGWTDTQYF	TGCAGTGCTAGAGACAGGGGTTGGACAGATACGCAGTATTTT
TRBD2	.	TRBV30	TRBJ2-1	CAWNGLAGGSSYNEQFF	TGTGCCTGGAATGGCCTAGCGGGAGGGAGCTCCTACAATGAGCAGTTCTTC
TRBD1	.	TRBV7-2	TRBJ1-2	CASSPDRGLRYTF	TGTGCCAGCAGTCCCGACAGGGGGCTACGCTACACCTTC
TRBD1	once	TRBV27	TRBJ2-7	CASSLSGQGSDEQYF	TGTGCCAGCAGTTTATCCGGACAGGGTTCCGACGAGCAGTACTTC